What follows describes a single T cell receptor beta chain. Its antigen is not known. The sample comes from a study of OX40 agonist ivuxolimab in advanced cancers. At the level of the study: Three patients got partial responses; one had hepatocellular carcinoma and two had cutaneous melanoma.

TCRdb keeps only in-frame clones here, not all; method: immunoSEQ multiplex PCR. The repertoire holds 19,000 or so clones, with roughly 73% as singletons. J gave up 4 bases and V 1 base, and 11 bases lay outside the gene matches. In germline, CDR1 is SGHDN, CDR2 FVKESK. CDR3 length: 18 residues. Study results and caveats: Low clonal expansion, among the lowest seen, marked partial responders at 0.1-3.0 mg/kg. No determination was made of the antigen specificity of the expanded peripheral T cells.

The sample here was CD4+ or CD8+ T cells sorted from blood, taken in a trial of the OX40 agonist ivuxolimab. The chain employs TRBV14 and TRBJ2-7; the match to TRBD2 covers 12 bases. The receptor comes from an adult with an advanced solid tumor such as melanoma, head and neck, liver or kidney cancer. This CDR3 reads CASSQVAPGLAGQYEQYF. The DNA of the CDR3 is TGTGCCAGCAGCCAAGTCGCCCCTGGACTAGCGGGACAATACGAGCAGTACTTC.